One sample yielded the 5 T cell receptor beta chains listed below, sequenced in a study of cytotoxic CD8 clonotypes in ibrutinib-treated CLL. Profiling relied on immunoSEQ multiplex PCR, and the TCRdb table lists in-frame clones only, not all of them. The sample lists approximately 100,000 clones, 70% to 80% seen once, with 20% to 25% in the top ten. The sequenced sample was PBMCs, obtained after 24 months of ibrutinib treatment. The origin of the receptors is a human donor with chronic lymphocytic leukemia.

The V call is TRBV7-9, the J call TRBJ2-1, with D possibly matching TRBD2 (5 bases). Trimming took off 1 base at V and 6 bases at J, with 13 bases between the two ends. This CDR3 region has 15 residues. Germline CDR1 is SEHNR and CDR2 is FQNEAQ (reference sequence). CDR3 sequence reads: CASSLDSGGLNEQFF. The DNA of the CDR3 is TGTGCCAGCAGCTTAGATTCAGGCGGGCTCAATGAGCAGTTCTTC.

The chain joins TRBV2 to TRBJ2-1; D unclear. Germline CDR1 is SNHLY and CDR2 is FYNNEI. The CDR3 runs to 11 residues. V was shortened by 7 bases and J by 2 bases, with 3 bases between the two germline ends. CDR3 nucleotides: TGTGCCAGCAATACCTACAATGAGCAGTTCTTC. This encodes CASNTYNEQFF.

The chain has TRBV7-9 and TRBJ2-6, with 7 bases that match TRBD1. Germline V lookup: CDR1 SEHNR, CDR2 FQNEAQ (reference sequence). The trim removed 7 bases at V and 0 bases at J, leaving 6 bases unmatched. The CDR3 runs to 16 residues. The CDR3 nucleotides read TGTGCCAGCAATACGGGACAGCCCTCTGGGGCCAACGTCCTGACTTTC. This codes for CASNTGQPSGANVLTF.

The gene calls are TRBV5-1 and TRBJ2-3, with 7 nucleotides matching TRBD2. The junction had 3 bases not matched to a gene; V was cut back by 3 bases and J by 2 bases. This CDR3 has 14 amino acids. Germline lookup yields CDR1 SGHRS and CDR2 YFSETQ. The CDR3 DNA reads TGCGCCAGCAGCTCTCTAGCGGTCACAGATACGCAGTATTTT. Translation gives CASSSLAVTDTQYF.

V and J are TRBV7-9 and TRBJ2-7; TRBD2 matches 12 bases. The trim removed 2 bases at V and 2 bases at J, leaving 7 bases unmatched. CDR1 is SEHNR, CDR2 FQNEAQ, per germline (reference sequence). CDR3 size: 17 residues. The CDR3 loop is CASSLSSLAGGPYEQYF. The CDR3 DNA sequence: TGTGCCAGCAGCTTAAGCTCCCTAGCGGGAGGGCCCTACGAGCAGTACTTC. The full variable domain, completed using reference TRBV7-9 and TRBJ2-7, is DTGVSQNPRHKITKRGQNVTFRCDPISEHNRLYWYRQTLGQGPEFLTYFQNEAQLEKSRLLSDRFSAERPKGSFSTLEIQRTEQGDSAMYLCASSLSSLAGGPYEQYFGPGTRLTVT.